This TCR beta chain comes out of a study of shared clonotypes between healthy human individuals. General study results and limits: Blood alone was sampled, and tissue repertoires likely differ.

V was shortened by 0 bases and J by 8 bases, with 10 bases between the two germline ends. The germline gives CDR1 SGHNT, CDR2 YENEEA. The CDR3 consists of 13 residues. Using immunoSEQ multiplex PCR, the repertoire was profiled, and TCRdb retains in-frame clones only, with some absent. The table records about 1.5 million clones, roughly 96% of them present only once. A remark on this clone: The antigen remains unidentified. Within the sample, other DNA sequences also encode this same CDR3.

Those who donated, Caucasian adults without exception, all lived in Nashville, Tennessee. The sample taken for sequencing was naive CD4+ T cells sorted from blood. The sample's subset: CD45RA+ positively selected. The TCR was taken from a man aged 25-40 years in good health. The chain joins TRBV11-3 to TRBJ2-5; unclear D gene. CDR3 loop: CASSLDRVGTQYF. Here the CDR3 DNA reads TGTGCCAGCAGCTTAGATCGGGTTGGCACCCAGTACTTC.